This entry concerns a single T cell receptor (beta chain). V was pared by 0 bases and J by 2 bases, with 11 bases between. The CDR3 is 15 amino acids. CDR1 and CDR2 from the germline V gene are SGHRS and YFSETQ. This entry is derived from a study of cytomegalovirus exposure and HLA in healthy donors. PCR involved 60 Vbeta and 13 Jbeta primers. TCRdb's copy holds only in-frame clones and misses some; the assay was immunoSEQ multiplex PCR. Recorded for this sample: around 31,000 clones. The origin of this receptor is a female donor in good health and CMV-seronegative. The sequenced material came from PBMCs. This rearrangement joins TRBV5-1 to TRBJ1-2, with a weak D call TRBD1 (6 bases). The CDR3 loop reads CASSLDSQGNYGYTF. CDR3 sequence (DNA): TGCGCCAGCAGCTTGGACTCCCAGGGGAACTATGGCTACACCTTC.